This T cell receptor beta chain was sequenced for a study of Ad26.COV2.S vaccination and SARS-CoV-2 variants. Regarding the study as a whole: Substantial response breadth was reportedly seen for spike-specific CD8+ and CD4+ T cells after vaccination. Greater spike-specific TCR breadth was seen in vaccine recipients than in placebo recipients. For non-spike TCRs, breadth in vaccine recipients resembled that in placebo recipients.

In the case of this clone: Its antigen is currently unknown.

Produced via immunoSEQ multiplex PCR; TCRdb's table is partial and in-frame only. The sample has 300,000 to 450,000 clones, 92% seen once. V dropped 4 bases and J dropped 2 bases, with 13 bases sitting between them. Germline CDR1 is SGHKS and CDR2 is YYEKEE (reference sequence). The CDR3 consists of 14 residues. Sequencing was performed on peripheral blood, taken after recovery from COVID-19. The TCR sequence derives from a human donor who had recovered from COVID-19. The chain recombines TRBV5-5 with TRBJ2-7; D is possibly TRBD1 (6 bases). DNA for the CDR3: TGTGCCAGCAGCCGACTCAGGGGTACCTACGAGCAGTACTTC. Translation gives CASSRLRGTYEQYF.